Presented here are 21 T cell receptor beta chains from one specimen sequenced in a study of shared clonotypes between healthy human individuals. The assay was immunoSEQ multiplex PCR, and TCRdb's table has in-frame clones only and misses some. The table lists about 1,500,000 clones, approximately 97% of them singletons, with over 1% in the top ten. The sample comprised naive CD4+ T cells sorted from blood. Documented subset: CD45RA+ positively selected. These receptors all stem from a man aged 30 to 45 in good health.

This chain joins TRBV28 and TRBJ2-2, with unresolved D. This CDR3 spans 15 amino acids. The V end lost 3 bases, the J end lost 2 bases, and 10 bases lay between the germline ends. The germline V gene encodes CDR1 MDHEN and CDR2 SYDVKM. CDR3 residues: CASSLVRVNTGELFF. CDR3 nucleotide sequence: TGTGCCAGCAGTTTGGTCCGGGTTAACACCGGGGAGCTGTTTTTT.

The V call is TRBV9, the J call TRBJ2-1; D may correspond to TRBD1 or TRBD2 (6 bases each). V lost 0 bases and J 4 bases, leaving 14 bases between the germline ends. The CDR3 runs to 16 residues. The germline gives CDR1 SGDLS, CDR2 YYNGEE. Here the CDR3 DNA reads TGTGCCAGCAGCGTAGCCGGAGGGGGGACTTACAATGAGCAGTTCTTC. It yields the protein CASSVAGGGTYNEQFF.

The chain uses TRBV28 and TRBJ2-2; 12 nucleotides match TRBD2. After removal of 2 bases from V and 6 bases from J, the junction contained 4 bases not matched to a gene. This CDR3 has 16 amino acids. Germline CDR1 reads MDHEN; CDR2 reads SYDVKM. The CDR3 loop reads CASSLLAGGKAGELFF. DNA of the CDR3: TGTGCCAGCAGTTTACTAGCGGGAGGGAAGGCCGGGGAGCTGTTTTTT.

The CDR3 region has the DNA TGCGCCAGCAGCCCGGGACTAGCGGGAGTCCGATACTACGAGCAGTACTTC. Amino acid sequence: CASSPGLAGVRYYEQYF. The J gene is TRBJ2-7, the V gene TRBV5-1; 14 nucleotides match TRBD2. CDR1 SGHRS and CDR2 YFSETQ come from the germline V gene. CDR3 length equals 17 residues. V gave up 4 bases and J gave up 3 bases; unmatched junction bases: 9.

This sequence joins TRBV27 and TRBJ2-2, with 7 positions matching TRBD1. From germline, CDR1 is MNHEY and CDR2 SMNVEV (reference sequence). The CDR3 covers 16 residues. The trim removed 4 bases at V and 2 bases at J, leaving 7 bases unmatched. The CDR3 DNA is TGTGCCAGCAGTTACTTAACAGGGGTTAACACCGGGGAGCTGTTTTTT. This codes for CASSYLTGVNTGELFF.

As concerns this clone: The same CDR3 can be traced to other DNA sequences in this sample. J is TRBJ1-2 and V is TRBV6-5, with TRBD1 identical over 8 bases. CDR1 is MNHEY, CDR2 SVGAGI, per germline. The CDR3 spans 15 residues. V lost 2 bases to trimming and J lost 0 bases; unmatched junction nucleotides: 2. The CDR3 region has the DNA TGTGCCAGCAGTTACGGACAGGGAGCTAACTATGGCTACACCTTC. Translation gives CASSYGQGANYGYTF.

This clone was detected once. At one end, the junction sequence differs from germline, possibly due to a read error. CDR3 sequence reads: CASSLADSGGELFF. CDR3 DNA sequence: TGTGCTAGCAGCTTAGCGGACAGCGGCGGGGAGCTGTTTTTT. This chain connects TRBV7-7 to TRBJ2-2, with D possibly called TRBD1 or TRBD2 (6 bases each). This CDR3 is built from 14 residues. From germline, CDR1 is SSHAT and CDR2 FNYEAQ (reference sequence).

The chain carries TRBV27 and TRBJ2-1; TRBD2 aligns across 11 bases. The V and J ends lost 0 bases and 8 bases, in that order; junction bases with no gene match: 6. The length of the CDR3 is 16 residues. Germline CDR1 and CDR2: MNHEY and SMNVEV (reference sequence). CDR3 sequence: CASSLSGSGRADEQFF. DNA for the CDR3: TGTGCCAGCAGTTTATCAGGTAGCGGGAGGGCCGATGAGCAGTTCTTC.

V is TRBV19 and J is TRBJ1-5, with D possibly TRBD1 on 5 matching bases. V lost 7 bases and J 1 base, leaving 23 bases between the germline ends. The CDR3 is 18 residues long. The germline V gene has CDR1 LNHDA and CDR2 SQIVND (reference sequence). The CDR3 DNA sequence: TGTGCCAGTAAAGTGAGGCAGGGAGGGGTCATAAGCAATCAGCCCCAGCATTTT. Translating gives CASKVRQGGVISNQPQHF.

V and J are TRBV5-8 and TRBJ2-1, with 7 bases that match TRBD2. CDR3 length equals 14 residues. The V and J ends lost 0 bases and 4 bases, in that order; junction bases with no gene match: 1. Germline V lookup: CDR1 SGHTS, CDR2 YDEGEE. The CDR3 DNA is TGTGCCAGCAGCTTGGGGGACTATTACAATGAGCAGTTCTTC. Translation gives CASSLGDYYNEQFF.

The chain carries TRBV19 and TRBJ2-7; possibly TRBD1 for D (5 bases). Germline CDR1 LNHDA, CDR2 SQIVND (reference sequence). Trimming shortened V by 2 bases and J by 4 bases, and 12 bases separated the two germline ends. The CDR3 covers 14 residues. The CDR3 sequence is CASSISGSIYEQYF. CDR3 nucleotide sequence: TGTGCCAGTAGTATATCAGGGTCTATATACGAGCAGTACTTC. The full variable domain, rest sourced from reference TRBV19 and TRBJ2-7, is DGGITQSPKYLFRKEGQNVTLSCEQNLNHDAMYWYRQDPGQGLRLIYYSQIVNDFQKGDIAEGYSVSREKKESFPLTVTSAQKNPTAFYLCASSISGSIYEQYFGPGTRLTVT.

The chain employs TRBV19 and TRBJ2-7, with D tentatively TRBD2 (5 bases). Germline CDR1 LNHDA, CDR2 SQIVND (reference sequence). V dropped 3 bases and J dropped 0 bases, with 9 bases sitting between them. The CDR3 has 14 residues. This chain's CDR3 is CASSIKGSSYEQYF. CDR3 DNA: TGTGCCAGTAGTATTAAAGGGAGCTCCTACGAGCAGTACTTC.

The CDR3 region has the DNA TGCAGCGTACAGGATTCCTCCTCCTACGAGCAGTACTTC. Translating gives CSVQDSSSYEQYF. The gene calls are TRBV29-1 and TRBJ2-7, with TRBD1 as a possible D gene (5 bases). The V gene lost 6 bases and the J gene lost 0 bases, with 12 bases spanning the gap. Germline V lookup: CDR1 SQVTM, CDR2 ANQGSEA. CDR3 length equals 13 residues.

The chain is built from TRBV11-1 and TRBJ2-7; 9 bases align to TRBD1. The length of the CDR3 is 13 residues. Trimming took 7 bases from V and 3 from J; bases not matched to a gene: 4. Germline CDR1 SGHAT, CDR2 FQDESV (reference sequence). The CDR3 here is CASKRTGDYEQYF. As DNA, the CDR3 is TGTGCCAGCAAACGGACAGGGGACTACGAGCAGTACTTC.

The V call is TRBV6-4, the J call TRBJ2-1; TRBD1 is a possible D gene (5 bases). V shed 2 bases and J shed 7 bases, with 12 bases lying between them. The CDR3 has 14 residues. Germline CDR1 reads MRHNA; CDR2 reads SNTAGT. The CDR3 region has the DNA TGTGCCAGCAGTGACGGGGCAGGTCAGAATGAGCAGTTCTTC. This gives the protein CASSDGAGQNEQFF.

This clone has a single count. The rearrangement links TRBV19 to TRBJ2-2; D call uncertain. This CDR3 contains 12 residues. Germline V CDR1 and CDR2: LNHDA, SQIVND (reference sequence). V lost 5 bases and J lost 4, with 5 bases in between. The CDR3 loop is CASSSITGELFF. CDR3 in DNA: TGTGCCAGTAGTTCTATCACCGGGGAGCTGTTTTTT.

J is TRBJ2-7 and V is TRBV28; TRBD1 agrees at 8 bases. CDR3 length: 13 amino acids. Germline V CDR1 and CDR2: MDHEN, SYDVKM. The V gene end was trimmed by 7 bases and the J gene end by 4 bases; junction bases not matched to a gene: 6. The DNA of the CDR3 is TGTGCCAGCACCCGGACAGGGCTTTACGAGCAGTACTTC. Its protein is CASTRTGLYEQYF.

The chain carries TRBV5-1 and TRBJ2-1, with D maybe TRBD2 (5 bases). Germline-derived CDR1 and CDR2 are SGHRS and YFSETQ. Trimming cost V 1 base and J 7 bases, with 18 bases left between them. The length of the CDR3 is 16 residues. The CDR3, as DNA: TGCGCCAGCAGCTTGAGGTTGAGGGAGATGGATAATGAGCAGTTCTTC. It codes for CASSLRLREMDNEQFF.

V and J are TRBV1 and TRBJ1-5. TRBV1 is reported as a pseudogene. The CDR3 is 12 amino acids. This chain's CDR3 is CTSSQPPKTQHF. CDR3 coding DNA: TGCACCAGCAGCCAACCCCCCAAGACCCAGCATTTT.

This rearrangement joins TRBV5-5 to TRBJ2-1; D uncertain. CDR1 SGHKS and CDR2 YYEKEE come from the germline V gene (reference sequence). Trimming left V 0 bases short and J 7 bases short, with 8 bases between. The CDR3 is made up of 13 amino acids. CDR3 sequence (DNA): TGTGCCAGCAGCTTGGGTACTACGAATGAGCAGTTCTTC. This codes for CASSLGTTNEQFF.

The V gene is TRBV10-3, the J gene TRBJ2-7; D call uncertain. CDR1 and CDR2 (germline): ENHRY, SYGVKD. The V and J ends lost 10 bases and 0 bases respectively, with 13 bases between them. This CDR3 spans 13 amino acids. The DNA for the CDR3 is TGTGCCACCCAGCGAGCAACCTCCTACGAGCAGTACTTC. This sequence encodes CATQRATSYEQYF.